A single sample is the source of the 13 T cell receptor beta chains below, sequenced in a study of human T cells and chemical hapten exposure. TCRdb passed the RACE reads through MiXCR, listing each CDR3 protein once. The data contain 25,000 to 30,000 distinct CDR3 sequences, roughly 9.4% of them singletons. Time point meaning: patch test 2, 6 weeks after DPC sensitization. Treatment meaning: therapeutic diphenylcyclopropenone sensitization with weekly scalp DPC. The material was whole blood, obtained in connection with sensitization to the hapten diphenylcyclopropenone (DPC). The receptors originated from a man aged 25 to 40 with alopecia areata. Some clones in this sample may be carry-over from other donors' samples.

This clonotype was detected only a few times. CDR3 sequence (DNA): TGCAGCGCCCCTGGGCGGGTCCGGAACACTGAAGCTTTCTTT. Translated, it gives CSAPGRVRNTEAFF. V usage is TRBV29-1 and J usage is TRBJ1-1; D call uncertain. Germline loops: CDR1 SQVTM, CDR2 ANQGSEA. The V end was cut by 7 bases, the J end by 1 base, with 16 bases between. The CDR3 runs 14 residues. Supplemented by reference TRBV29-1 and TRBJ1-1, the full variable domain reads SAVISQKPSRDICQRGTSLTIQCQVDSQVTMMFWYRQQPGQSLTLIATANQGSEATYESGFVIDKFPISRPNLTFSTLTVSNMSPEDSSIYLCSAPGRVRNTEAFFGQGTRLTVV.

This sequence joins TRBV5-1 and TRBJ1-6; D may be TRBD1 (5 bases). The germline V gene encodes CDR1 SGHRS and CDR2 YFSETQ. Trimming left V 3 bases short and J 5 bases short, with 9 bases between. This CDR3 comprises 14 residues. CDR3 protein: CASSSGTNNSPLHF. As DNA, the CDR3 is TGCGCCAGCAGCTCCGGGACGAATAATTCACCCCTCCACTTT.

This chain joins TRBV11-2 and TRBJ2-3, with TRBD2 matching 9 bases. From germline, CDR1 is SGHAT and CDR2 FQNNGV. V gave up 4 bases and J gave up 0 bases; unmatched junction bases: 8. This CDR3 has 17 residues. For the CDR3, the DNA is TGTGCCAGCAGCTCCTTTCCTAGCGGGAAAAGCACAGATACGCAGTATTTT. Protein: CASSSFPSGKSTDTQYF.

On this clonotype itself: This clone may be a read error of a much larger clone one base away. CDR3 nucleotide sequence: TGTGCCAGGAGCTCAGACAGGGGTTCCCCCGAGGAGTACTTC. The encoded protein is CARSSDRGSPEEYF. The J gene is TRBJ2-5, the V gene TRBV7-9, with 8 bases identical to TRBD1. Germline assignment: CDR1 SEHNR and CDR2 FQNEAQ (reference sequence). This CDR3 is built from 14 residues.

The chain employs TRBV5-1 and TRBJ1-1; the D is unclear. The germline V gene encodes CDR1 SGHRS and CDR2 YFSETQ. This CDR3 is 13 amino acids long. Trimming took 7 bases from V and 1 from J, leaving 11 bases between them. CDR3 protein: CASRLTENTEAFF. The DNA of the CDR3 is TGCGCCAGCCGTCTAACAGAGAACACTGAAGCTTTCTTT.

This clonotype was counted at least ten times. V usage is TRBV6-6 and J usage is TRBJ2-7; 9 bases are a match to TRBD2. Germline V gene lookup returns CDR1 MNHNY and CDR2 SVGAGI (reference sequence). The CDR3 extends over 14 amino acids. The V and J ends lost 6 bases and 3 bases, in that order; junction bases with no gene match: 6. Written as DNA, the CDR3 is TGTGCCAGCAGCGGACTAGCGACGAGCTACGAGCAGTACTTC. The encoded protein is CASSGLATSYEQYF.

This clonotype was seen at least ten times. This chain links TRBV19 with TRBJ2-1, with D tentatively TRBD2 (6 bases). The CDR3 is 14 residues long. Germline loops: CDR1 LNHDA, CDR2 SQIVND (reference sequence). V was shortened by 5 bases and J by 2 bases, with 10 bases between the two germline ends. The CDR3 DNA reads TGTGCCAGTAGTTATGCGGGACCCTACAATGAGCAGTTCTTC. Amino acid sequence: CASSYAGPYNEQFF.

In this sample, this clonotype turned up many times. The V and J genes are TRBV21-1 and TRBJ2-7; the table's D call TRBD1 went unverified against the DNA. TRBV21-1 has pseudogene status. The CDR3 covers 15 residues. CDR3 sequence (DNA): TGTGCCAGCAGTCCTGCCGGGACAGGGATCTACGAGCAGTACTTC. Translated: CASSPAGTGIYEQYF.

The gene calls are TRBV6-2 or TRBV6-3 and TRBJ2-7; 8 bases fit TRBD1. The J segment lost 3 bases and the V segment lost 2 bases, leaving 15 bases of the junction unmatched. The CDR3 totals 18 residues. Germline V gene sequence: CDR1 MNHEY, CDR2 SVGEGT. CDR3 coding DNA: TGTGCCAGCAGTTACAAGCCAAAACCCGGGACAGGAGGCTACGAGCAGTACTTC. It translates to CASSYKPKPGTGGYEQYF.

The J gene is TRBJ2-2, the V gene TRBV11-2; D is undetermined. This CDR3 region has 15 residues. CDR1 is SGHAT, CDR2 FQNNGV, per germline. The ends were cut back, 1 base at V and 0 bases at J, with 6 bases in the middle. CDR3 loop: CASSLARPNTGELFF. CDR3 bases: TGTGCCAGCAGCTTAGCTCGTCCGAACACCGGGGAGCTGTTTTTT.

This clonotype was recorded at least ten times. The chain links TRBV4-3 to TRBJ1-1; D gene unclear. Germline lookup yields CDR1 LGHNA and CDR2 YSLEER. Trimming left V 1 base short and J 0 bases short, with 9 bases between. The CDR3 loop spans 15 amino acids. CDR3 sequence (DNA): TGCGCCAGCAGCCAAGGGAGGGTGATGAACACTGAAGCTTTCTTT. This sequence encodes CASSQGRVMNTEAFF.

This clonotype was recorded many times. This chain connects TRBV20-1 to TRBJ2-1; D might be TRBD1 (5 bases). There are 11 residues in the CDR3. Germline V gene sequence: CDR1 DFQATT, CDR2 SNEGSKA (reference sequence). V lost 5 bases to trimming and J lost 10 bases, with 12 bases between them. The CDR3 is CSAARVDEQFF. Written as DNA, the CDR3 is TGCAGTGCTGCCAGGGTAGACGAGCAGTTCTTC.

This clonotype was seen ten or more times. Since the CDR3 does not end with the conserved phenylalanine or tryptophan, this likely comes from a read error. V and J are TRBV6-4 and TRBJ2-3; TRBD1 might be the D (6 bases). Germline values: CDR1 MRHNA, CDR2 SNTAGT. The V end was cut by 0 bases, the J end by 1 base, with 8 bases between. The CDR3 consists of 15 residues. The CDR3 DNA follows: TGTGCCAGCAGTGACTCGCCAGGGGGCACAGATACGCAGTATTCT. Its protein product is CASSDSPGGTDTQYS.